Shown below are 13 T cell receptor beta chains from a single sample sequenced in a study of beta chain features in type 1 diabetes. General observations from the study: Patients with Type 1 diabetes showed moderately but significantly shorter TCRB CDR3s in all four CD4+ subsets.

These TCRs' antigens remain unknown. The study reverse transcribed the entire isolated RNA, so it sequenced expressed TCRB transcripts. The assay was immunoSEQ multiplex PCR, and TCRdb's table has in-frame clones only and misses some. The table records more than 250,000 clones, about 15% of them present only once. Sequenced input: naive CD4+ T cells from blood. These receptors all come from a young man with type 1 diabetes.

The chain employs TRBV5-4 and TRBJ1-1; 8 bases align to TRBD1. CDR1 SGHNT and CDR2 YYREEE come from the germline V gene (reference sequence). The V gene end was trimmed by 3 bases and the J gene end by 1 base; junction bases not matched to a gene: 2. The CDR3 consists of 14 residues. The CDR3 reads CASSYDRGNTEAFF. In nucleotides, the CDR3 is TGTGCCAGCAGCTATGACAGGGGGAACACTGAAGCTTTCTTT.

The chain is built from TRBV29-1 and TRBJ1-1; 8 positions match TRBD1. The CDR3 covers 15 residues. V shed 5 bases and J 5 bases; nucleotides not matched to a gene: 13. The germline gives CDR1 SQVTM, CDR2 ANQGSEA. The CDR3 DNA is TGCAGCGTTACCGACAGGGGTAGCCTTCTGACTGAAGCTTTCTTT. Its translation: CSVTDRGSLLTEAFF.

This clone has only a few counts. The chain is built from TRBV7-2 and TRBJ1-2; a weak D match, TRBD1 (5 bases). Looked up from germline, CDR1 is SGHTA and CDR2 is FQGNSA. CDR3 length: 14 amino acids. The germline V and J ends were trimmed by 3 bases and 5 bases, with 13 bases remaining between them. CDR3 in DNA: TGTGCCAGCAGCTTGGCAGGAAGGGGTTATGGCTACACCTTC. Translating gives CASSLAGRGYGYTF.

The chain uses TRBV7-9 and TRBJ2-3; 9 bases are a match to TRBD1. The V gene end was trimmed by 3 bases and the J gene end by 14 bases; junction bases not matched to a gene: 6. The CDR3 totals 12 residues. CDR1 SEHNR and CDR2 FQNEAQ come from the germline V gene (reference sequence). The CDR3: CASSFESGQGYF. The CDR3 bases are TGTGCCAGCAGCTTTGAGTCGGGACAGGGGTATTTT.

Comments on this clone: At the DNA level, this CDR3 is encoded by other sequences in the same sample as well. V is TRBV28 and J is TRBJ2-7, with D uncertain. CDR3 size: 11 residues. Trimming left V 1 base short and J 7 bases short, with 5 bases between. Per germline, CDR1 MDHEN and CDR2 SYDVKM. The CDR3 spells CASSLSREQYF. The DNA for the CDR3 is TGTGCCAGCAGTTTATCGAGAGAGCAGTACTTC.

This clone was counted only a few times. The chain has TRBV7-9 and TRBJ1-4; D may be TRBD1 (6 bases). Germline-derived CDR1 and CDR2 are SEHNR and FQNEAQ (reference sequence). V lost 6 bases and J lost 8, with 10 bases in between. The CDR3 has 12 residues. CDR3 nucleotide sequence: TGTGCCAGCAGTTCACAGGGAGAAAAACTGTTTTTT. This gives the protein CASSSQGEKLFF.

The chain combines TRBV15 with TRBJ2-7, with a tentative D call TRBD1 (6 bases). Germline loops: CDR1 LNHNV, CDR2 YYDKDF (reference sequence). V lost 4 bases and J 7 bases, leaving 23 bases between the germline ends. The CDR3 loop spans 16 amino acids. The CDR3 DNA follows: TGTGCCACCAGCACCGCCCGTTGGGGTCCGAGGGGGGAGCAGTACTTC. It specifies CATSTARWGPRGEQYF.

This clone has at least ten counts. The chain carries TRBV4-3 and TRBJ2-7; 12 nucleotides line up with TRBD1. Trimming removed 1 base from V and 3 bases from J; junction bases left unmatched: 1. CDR3 length: 15 amino acids. CDR1 LGHNA and CDR2 YSLEER come from the germline V gene. This CDR3 reads CASSQGDRGLYEQYF. In DNA, the CDR3 is TGCGCCAGCAGCCAAGGGGACAGGGGGCTCTACGAGCAGTACTTC.

In this sample, this clone turned up a few times. The chain is built from TRBV4-3 and TRBJ2-3; 11 bases align to TRBD2. The CDR3 length is 16 residues. The V gene end was trimmed by 3 bases and the J gene end by 5 bases; junction bases not matched to a gene: 7. Germline V gene sequence: CDR1 LGHNA, CDR2 YSLEER. CDR3 sequence: CASSHALAGGGDTQYF. In nucleotides, the CDR3 is TGCGCCAGCAGCCATGCCCTAGCGGGGGGAGGAGATACGCAGTATTTT.

This clone was observed a few times. The rearrangement uses TRBV9 and TRBJ1-4, with TRBD1 as a possible D gene (5 bases). V was shortened by 0 bases and J by 8 bases, with 14 bases between the two germline ends. There are 15 residues in the CDR3. Per germline, CDR1 SGDLS and CDR2 YYNGEE. In DNA form, the CDR3 reads TGTGCCAGCAGCGTAGATCCTGGGGGAGGAGAAAAACTGTTTTTT. Its protein product is CASSVDPGGGEKLFF.

This chain connects TRBV20-1 to TRBJ1-2, with D unresolved. The V end lost 7 bases, the J end lost 6 bases, and 12 bases lay between the germline ends. This CDR3 comprises 11 residues. The germline gives CDR1 DFQATT, CDR2 SNEGSKA (reference sequence). The CDR3 DNA reads as TGCAGTGTGGCAGTAAACAATGGCTACACCTTC. Encoded protein: CSVAVNNGYTF.

The chain employs TRBV4-3 and TRBJ2-7; TRBD1 matches at 9 bases. Per germline, CDR1 LGHNA and CDR2 YSLEER. With 5 bases clipped from V and 4 bases from J, the junction kept 12 bases outside the gene matches. The CDR3 spans 16 residues. The CDR3 region is CASSFNRGPPWYEQYF. Here the CDR3 DNA reads TGCGCCAGCAGCTTCAACAGGGGGCCTCCCTGGTACGAGCAGTACTTC.

A few counts support this clone. The rearrangement uses TRBV5-4 and TRBJ2-1; D gene uncertain. Per the germline V gene, CDR1 is SGHNT and CDR2 is YYREEE (reference sequence). Trimming pared 4 bases from V and 6 bases from J, leaving 8 bases between. The CDR3 has 12 residues. CDR3 sequence: CASSPTFNEQFF. CDR3 nucleotides: TGTGCCAGCAGCCCGACTTTCAATGAGCAGTTCTTC.